Below, 26 T cell receptor beta chains from the same sample are listed, as sequenced in a study of CD8+ T cells in alopecia areata. Investigators isolated RNA and reverse transcribed it into cDNA to act as the sequencing template. Some clones are missing from TCRdb's copy, which holds only in-frame ones; the method was immunoSEQ multiplex PCR. The sample gives around 190,000 clones, approximately 60% of which show up once; roughly 0.67% is in the top ten. The treatment: oral pan-JAK inhibitor, 5-10 mg twice daily. The source material was CD4+ T cells sorted from blood, sampled at week 4, from a patient treated with tofacitinib. The receptor source for this set is a human donor with alopecia areata.

V usage is TRBV29-1 and J usage is TRBJ1-1; a weak D match, TRBD1 (6 bases). The CDR3 has 15 residues. Germline values: CDR1 SQVTM, CDR2 ANQGSEA. V lost 3 bases, J lost 4 bases, and 18 bases lay in between. This chain's CDR3 is CSVEGARAGGTEAFF. As DNA, the CDR3 is TGCAGCGTTGAGGGGGCCAGGGCGGGCGGCACTGAAGCTTTCTTT.

This clone was seen only once. J is TRBJ2-7 and V is TRBV2; TRBD2 matches at 8 bases. With 7 bases clipped from V and 3 bases from J, the junction kept 5 bases outside the gene matches. Germline lookup yields CDR1 SNHLY and CDR2 FYNNEI. The CDR3 is 13 residues long. CDR3 bases: TGTGCCAGCAATCGGGAGGGCCTCTACGAGCAGTACTTC. Amino acid sequence: CASNREGLYEQYF. Looking up the rest from reference TRBV2 and TRBJ2-7 gives the full variable domain: EPEVTQTPSHQVTQMGQEVILRCVPISNHLYFYWYRQILGQKVEFLVSFYNNEISEKSEIFDDQFSVERPDGSNFTLKIRSTKLEDSAMYFCASNREGLYEQYFGPGTRLTVT.

This clone was seen a few times. The J gene is TRBJ2-5, the V gene TRBV5-4; possibly TRBD1 for D (5 bases). Germline CDR1 is SGHNT and CDR2 is YYREEE (reference sequence). This CDR3 contains 11 residues. V lost 3 bases and J 9 bases, leaving 9 bases between the germline ends. The CDR3, as DNA: TGTGCCAGCAGCTCGGAAGGGGCCCAGTACTTC. This sequence encodes CASSSEGAQYF.

The V and J genes are TRBV7-2 and TRBJ2-3, with D uncertain. Between the trimmed V and J ends, which lost 4 bases and 3 bases, there was a span of 11 bases. In germline, CDR1 is SGHTA, CDR2 FQGNSA. This CDR3 is built from 14 residues. CDR3 protein: CASSSFGFTDTQYF. The CDR3 nucleotides are TGTGCCAGCAGCTCCTTCGGCTTTACAGATACGCAGTATTTT. The full variable domain, completed using reference TRBV7-2 and TRBJ2-3, is GAGVSQSPSNKVTEKGKDVELRCDPISGHTALYWYRQSLGQGLEFLIYFQGNSAPDKSGLPSDRFSAERTGGSVSTLTIQRTQQEDSAVYLCASSSFGFTDTQYFGPGTRLTVL.

This rearrangement joins TRBV15 to TRBJ2-3, with D maybe TRBD2 (6 bases). Germline V CDR1 and CDR2: LNHNV, YYDKDF (reference sequence). The length of the CDR3 is 16 residues. Trimming took 3 bases from V and 0 from J, leaving 13 bases between them. CDR3 sequence: CATSRRGGTSTDTQYF. CDR3 bases: TGTGCCACCAGCAGGCGAGGCGGGACTAGCACAGATACGCAGTATTTT. Looking up the rest from reference TRBV15 and TRBJ2-3 gives the full variable domain: DAMVIQNPRYQVTQFGKPVTLSCSQTLNHNVMYWYQQKSSQAPKLLFHYYDKDFNNEADTPDNFQSRRPNTSFCFLDIRSPGLGDTAMYLCATSRRGGTSTDTQYFGPGTRLTVL.

The V gene is TRBV30, the J gene TRBJ2-7, with TRBD2 matching 7 bases. The CDR3 consists of 12 residues. Germline CDR1 reads GTSNPN; CDR2 reads SVGIG (reference sequence). With V trimmed by 3 bases and J by 12 bases, 11 bases remained unmatched. The CDR3 sequence: CAWSPSGRITYF. The CDR3 coding sequence is TGTGCCTGGAGCCCTTCCGGGAGGATCACGTACTTC.

This clone was counted between two and nine times. J is TRBJ2-7 and V is TRBV7-8, with D unclear. The V and J ends lost 7 bases and 6 bases respectively, with 13 bases between them. The CDR3 contains 12 residues. Germline CDR1 SGHVS, CDR2 FQNEAQ. Here the CDR3 DNA reads TGTGCCAGCAATAGGGCAGGCAGCGAGCAGTACTTC. It specifies CASNRAGSEQYF.

In this sample, this clone turned up a few times. The chain is built from TRBV30 and TRBJ2-2; no clear D. The germline V gene has CDR1 GTSNPN and CDR2 SVGIG (reference sequence). The V gene lost 5 bases and the J gene lost 2 bases, with 12 bases spanning the gap. The CDR3 totals 14 residues. The CDR3 protein is CAWVPQSNTGELFF. The CDR3 DNA is TGTGCCTGGGTGCCCCAGTCAAACACCGGGGAGCTGTTTTTT.

In this sample, this clone turned up once. The V call is TRBV6-5, the J call TRBJ2-3, with 8 bases fitting TRBD2. CDR1 and CDR2 (germline): MNHEY, SVGAGI. J gave up 2 bases and V 0 bases, and 4 bases lay outside the gene matches. This CDR3 has 16 residues. CDR3 DNA: TGTGCCAGCAGTTACTCGGGTAGCGGGATCACAGATACGCAGTATTTT. It yields the protein CASSYSGSGITDTQYF.

The gene calls are TRBV30 and TRBJ2-1, with a possible D match to TRBD2 (6 bases). Germline-derived CDR1 and CDR2 are GTSNPN and SVGIG (reference sequence). The CDR3 totals 13 residues. The V and J ends lost 0 bases and 6 bases respectively, with 9 bases between them. CDR3: CAWSVRGGNEQFF. In nucleotides, the CDR3 is TGTGCCTGGAGTGTACGGGGAGGCAATGAGCAGTTCTTC. The full variable domain, its missing parts supplied by reference TRBV30 and TRBJ2-1, is SQTIHQWPATLVQPVGSPLSLECTVEGTSNPNLYWYRQAAGRGLQLLFYSVGIGQISSEVPQNLSASRPQDRQFILSSKKLLLSDSGFYLCAWSVRGGNEQFFGPGTRLTVL.

This rearrangement joins TRBV7-9 to TRBJ2-5; D gene uncertain. The CDR3 extends over 16 amino acids. Germline-derived CDR1 and CDR2 are SEHNR and FQNEAQ (reference sequence). Trimming pared 1 base from V and 2 bases from J, leaving 14 bases between. The CDR3: CASSLVFGARQETQYF. The DNA of the CDR3 is TGTGCCAGCAGCTTAGTTTTCGGAGCGAGGCAAGAGACCCAGTACTTC.

CDR3 protein: CASSQEGPTDTQYF. Here the CDR3 DNA reads TGCGCCAGCAGCCAAGAGGGCCCCACAGATACGCAGTATTTT. The V call is TRBV4-3, the J call TRBJ2-3; D gene unclear. Trimming cost V 0 bases and J 2 bases, with 6 bases left between them. Per the germline V gene, CDR1 is LGHNA and CDR2 is YSLEER. CDR3 length: 14 amino acids.

The chain carries TRBV30 and TRBJ2-1; D is undetermined. CDR1 is GTSNPN and CDR2 is SVGIG in the germline V gene (reference sequence). Trimming took 0 bases from V and 0 from J, leaving 9 bases between them. The CDR3 runs 15 residues. CDR3 coding DNA: TGTGCCTGGAGTGTGTACGGGTTCTCCTACAATGAGCAGTTCTTC. This sequence encodes CAWSVYGFSYNEQFF.

This clone was seen just once. The genes are TRBV7-2 and TRBJ1-2, with unresolved D. This CDR3 is 13 amino acids long. Trimming pared 2 bases from V and 7 bases from J, leaving 11 bases between. CDR1 SGHTA and CDR2 FQGNSA come from the germline V gene. CDR3 loop: CASSLFRALGYTF. In DNA form, the CDR3 reads TGTGCCAGCAGCTTATTTCGAGCCCTTGGCTACACCTTC. The full variable domain, in which reference TRBV7-2 and TRBJ1-2 provide the parts outside the CDR3, is GAGVSQSPSNKVTEKGKDVELRCDPISGHTALYWYRQSLGQGLEFLIYFQGNSAPDKSGLPSDRFSAERTGGSVSTLTIQRTQQEDSAVYLCASSLFRALGYTFGSGTRLTVV.

The CDR3 region is CAWNGGSGSSYEQYF. DNA for the CDR3: TGTGCCTGGAACGGGGGTAGCGGGAGCTCCTACGAGCAGTACTTC. This chain links TRBV30 with TRBJ2-7; TRBD2 agrees at 9 bases. With V trimmed by 4 bases and J by 0 bases, 7 bases remained unmatched. This CDR3 comprises 15 residues. The germline V gene has CDR1 GTSNPN and CDR2 SVGIG (reference sequence).

There are a few counts of this clone. V gene TRBV27 combines with J gene TRBJ1-1; maybe TRBD1 (5 bases). V shed 5 bases and J shed 11 bases, with 18 bases lying between them. CDR1 and CDR2 (germline): MNHEY, SMNVEV (reference sequence). The CDR3 extends over 13 amino acids. The CDR3 protein is CASSKPPGRSAFF. The CDR3 DNA reads TGTGCCAGCAGTAAACCTCCGGGACGTAGTGCTTTCTTT.

This clone was detected once. The chain carries TRBV2 and TRBJ1-5; TRBD1 agrees at 8 bases. Trimming at V came to 6 bases and at J to 4 bases, leaving 8 bases not matched to a gene. The CDR3 covers 15 residues. In germline, CDR1 is SNHLY, CDR2 FYNNEI. The CDR3 DNA reads as TGTGCCAGCAGCGCCGGACAGGGAGAGAATCAGCCCCAGCATTTT. Residues: CASSAGQGENQPQHF.

This chain links TRBV28 with TRBJ2-7; either TRBD1 or TRBD2 may fit D (7 bases each). Germline V lookup: CDR1 MDHEN, CDR2 SYDVKM. The CDR3 has 13 amino acids. The ends were cut back, 6 bases at V and 3 bases at J, with 12 bases in the middle. In nucleotides, the CDR3 is TGTGCCAGCAGGGGAGGGGGCTACTACGAGCAGTACTTC. This codes for CASRGGGYYEQYF.

This clone was observed a handful of times. The same CDR3 also results from other DNA sequences found in this sample. This chain joins TRBV30 and TRBJ1-5, with a tentative D call TRBD1 (5 bases). The CDR3 extends over 14 amino acids. V lost 2 bases to trimming and J lost 4 bases, with 12 bases between them. Germline V lookup: CDR1 GTSNPN, CDR2 SVGIG (reference sequence). The CDR3 sequence: CAWSRGEGNQPQHF. CDR3 nucleotide sequence: TGTGCCTGGAGTAGAGGGGAGGGAAATCAGCCCCAGCATTTT.

This chain uses TRBV28 with TRBJ2-2; D is possibly TRBD2 (5 bases). In germline, CDR1 is MDHEN, CDR2 SYDVKM. This CDR3 comprises 14 residues. Trimming took off 1 base at V and 6 bases at J, with 9 bases between the two ends. The CDR3, as DNA: TGTGCCAGCAGTTTATCCGGGGTGGCCGGGGAGCTGTTTTTT. This sequence encodes CASSLSGVAGELFF. Full variable domain (outside the CDR3, taken from reference TRBV28 and TRBJ2-2): DVKVTQSSRYLVKRTGEKVFLECVQDMDHENMFWYRQDPGLGLRLIYFSYDVKMKEKGDIPEGYSVSREKKERFSLILESASTNQTSMYLCASSLSGVAGELFFGEGSRLTVL.

The chain combines TRBV7-8 with TRBJ1-5, with D uncertain. The CDR3 runs 15 residues. Germline CDR1 is SGHVS and CDR2 is FQNEAQ. V was shortened by 5 bases and J by 4 bases, with 15 bases between the two germline ends. CDR3 protein: CASSNRAGWNQPQHF. The CDR3 bases are TGTGCCAGCAGCAACCGGGCCGGGTGGAATCAGCCCCAGCATTTT.

This clone was seen only a few times. The chain has TRBV19 and TRBJ2-7; D possibly corresponds to TRBD2 (5 bases). With 5 bases removed from V and 4 bases from J, the gap between germline ends came to 15 bases. Germline CDR1 LNHDA, CDR2 SQIVND (reference sequence). The CDR3 is 14 amino acids. The CDR3 DNA sequence: TGTGCCAGTAGTCGAGCCTGGACTGGTTACGAGCAGTACTTC. Its protein product is CASSRAWTGYEQYF.

The gene calls are TRBV5-1 and TRBJ2-5; D is possibly TRBD2 (5 bases). CDR3 length: 15 amino acids. V shed 0 bases and J shed 5 bases, with 14 bases lying between them. Germline CDR1 SGHRS, CDR2 YFSETQ. CDR3 residues: CASSLGAEWRETQYF. DNA of the CDR3: TGCGCCAGCAGCTTGGGGGCCGAATGGAGGGAGACCCAGTACTTC. Full variable domain (remainder filled in from reference TRBV5-1 and TRBJ2-5): KAGVTQTPRYLIKTRGQQVTLSCSPISGHRSVSWYQQTPGQGLQFLFEYFSETQRNKGNFPGRFSGRQFSNSRSEMNVSTLELGDSALYLCASSLGAEWRETQYFGPGTRLLVL.

The chain couples TRBV7-3 to TRBJ2-3; D may be TRBD1 or TRBD2 (5 bases each). Trimming left V 3 bases short and J 2 bases short, with 15 bases between. Germline assignment: CDR1 SGHTA and CDR2 FQGTGA. The CDR3 runs 16 residues. This CDR3 is CASSFRGRGFTDTQYF. For the CDR3, the DNA is TGTGCCAGCAGCTTTAGGGGCCGGGGTTTCACAGATACGCAGTATTTT.

The genes are TRBV5-1 and TRBJ2-7; unclear D gene. Germline-derived CDR1 and CDR2 are SGHRS and YFSETQ. V was clipped by 1 base and J by 5 bases, with 13 bases between them. This CDR3 has 14 amino acids. The CDR3 is CASSLMGVHHEQYF. The CDR3 nucleotides are TGCGCCAGCAGCTTGATGGGCGTACACCACGAGCAGTACTTC.

This clone has a handful of counts. V usage is TRBV2 and J usage is TRBJ1-5, with D possibly TRBD1 on 5 matching bases. Looked up from germline, CDR1 is SNHLY and CDR2 is FYNNEI. V dropped 6 bases and J dropped 2 bases, with 14 bases sitting between them. This CDR3 is built from 15 residues. This chain's CDR3 is CASSALQGGNQPQHF. The CDR3 coding sequence is TGTGCCAGCAGCGCTCTGCAGGGTGGCAATCAGCCCCAGCATTTT. The variable domain in full, with the rest retrieved from reference TRBV2 and TRBJ1-5, is EPEVTQTPSHQVTQMGQEVILRCVPISNHLYFYWYRQILGQKVEFLVSFYNNEISEKSEIFDDQFSVERPDGSNFTLKIRSTKLEDSAMYFCASSALQGGNQPQHFGDGTRLSIL.